This T cell receptor beta chain was recorded in a study of regulatory T cells in long-lasting Graves disease. Germline-derived CDR1 and CDR2 are SGHAT and FQNNGV. V was clipped by 4 bases and J by 4 bases; unmatched bases: 5. The CDR3 consists of 15 residues. Time point indicated: newly diagnosed GD, antithyroid drugs for less than 3 months. Isolated PBMC RNA provided the starting material for the TCR library. This clonotype was counted many times. Investigators prepared the TCR beta libraries by applying iRepertoire HTBI primers and Arm-PCR of CDR3 regions. Via MiXCR, TCRdb re-called the multiplex PCR reads, giving one row per CDR3 protein. The sample records some 350,000 distinct CDR3 sequences, around 16% being singletons. The same specimen was also included in a second study, on T cells in Graves' hyperthyroidism and ophthalmopathy. That paper states: Patients aged 18 to 65 had newly diagnosed hyperthyroidism of under 2 months' duration. It was uncontrolled infection, other autoimmune disease, pregnancy or lactation that excluded patients.

Material: peripheral blood mononuclear cells (PBMCs), obtained at new diagnosis, from a patient treated with antithyroid drugs. The chain has TRBV11-2 and TRBJ2-1, with 9 positions matching TRBD2. This TCR was recovered from a woman aged 18-29 years with Graves disease. The CDR3 spells CASSSGLAEYNEQFF. The CDR3 nucleotides are TGTGCCAGCAGCTCGGGACTAGCAGAATACAATGAGCAGTTCTTC.